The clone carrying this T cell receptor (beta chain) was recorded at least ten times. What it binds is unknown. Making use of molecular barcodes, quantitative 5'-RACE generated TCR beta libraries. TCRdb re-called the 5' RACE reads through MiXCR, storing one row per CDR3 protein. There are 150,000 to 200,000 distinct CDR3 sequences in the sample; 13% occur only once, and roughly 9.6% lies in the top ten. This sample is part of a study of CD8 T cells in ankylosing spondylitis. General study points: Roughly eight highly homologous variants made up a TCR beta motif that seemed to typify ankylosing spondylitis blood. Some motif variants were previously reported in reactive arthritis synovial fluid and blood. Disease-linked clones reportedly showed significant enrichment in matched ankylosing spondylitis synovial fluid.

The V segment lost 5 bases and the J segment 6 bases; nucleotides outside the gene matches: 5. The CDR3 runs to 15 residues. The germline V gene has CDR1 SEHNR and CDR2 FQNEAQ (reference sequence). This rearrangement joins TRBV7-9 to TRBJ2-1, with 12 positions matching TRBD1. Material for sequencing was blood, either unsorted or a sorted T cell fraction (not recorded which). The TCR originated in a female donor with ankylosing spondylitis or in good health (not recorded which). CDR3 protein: CASSTGTGGLNEQFF. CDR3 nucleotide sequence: TGTGCCAGCAGCACCGGGACAGGGGGCCTCAATGAGCAGTTCTTC.